The next 7 T cell receptor beta chains were all read from a single sample in a study of blood T cell repertoires in COVID-19. TCRdb keeps only in-frame clones here, not all; method: immunoSEQ multiplex PCR. The sample lists around 500,000 clones, 80% to 90% seen once, with roughly 3.2% in the top ten. The sample consisted of peripheral blood. The source is a human donor in a cohort sampled during active COVID-19.

The gene calls are TRBV4-1 and TRBJ2-7; 9 bases match TRBD2. Trimming removed 0 bases from V and 5 bases from J; junction bases left unmatched: 11. The CDR3 contains 17 residues. CDR1 is MGHRA and CDR2 is YSYEKL in the germline V gene. DNA for the CDR3: TGCGCCAGCAGCCAAGAGATCGGTAGCGGGAGAACTAACGAGCAGTACTTC. Its translation: CASSQEIGSGRTNEQYF.

On this clone: At the DNA level, this CDR3 is encoded by other sequences in the same sample as well. The rearrangement uses TRBV3-1 (or the pseudogene TRBV3-2) and TRBJ2-6; no clear D. Between the trimmed V and J ends, which lost 0 bases and 0 bases, there was a span of 3 bases. The CDR3 extends over 15 amino acids. CDR1 and CDR2 from the germline V gene are LGHDT and YNNKEL (reference sequence). CDR3: CASSQDYSGANVLTF. The CDR3 DNA reads as TGTGCCAGCAGCCAAGACTACTCTGGGGCCAACGTCCTGACTTTC.

V and J are TRBV7-2 and TRBJ2-5, with 9 bases lining up with TRBD1. The ends lost 2 bases at V and 8 bases at J; junction bases unmatched: 6. Germline CDR1 SGHTA, CDR2 FQGNSA. The CDR3 spans 14 residues. CDR3 DNA sequence: TGTGCCAGCAGCTTATTGGGACAGGGTATAACCCAGTACTTC. Its protein product is CASSLLGQGITQYF.

This clone has just a few counts. The CDR3 bases are TGTGCCAGCAGAGGGGGGGGCCACGACACTGAAGCTTTCTTT. Its translation is CASRGGGHDTEAFF. The chain is built from TRBV21-1 and TRBJ1-1. TRBV21-1 is a pseudogene segment. The CDR3 is made up of 14 amino acids.

This clone was seen only a few times. The chain combines TRBV5-1 with TRBJ1-6, with 7 bases lining up with TRBD1. Germline trimming cut 1 base from V and 5 bases from J; bases unmatched to any gene: 3. This CDR3 has 15 amino acids. Germline V gives CDR1 SGHRS, CDR2 YFSETQ. CDR3 in amino acids: CASSLQGENNSPLHF. DNA of the CDR3: TGCGCCAGCAGCTTGCAGGGGGAGAATAATTCACCCCTCCACTTT.

The rearrangement uses TRBV30 and TRBJ2-3; 12 bases fit TRBD2. The CDR3 has 14 residues. CDR1 is GTSNPN and CDR2 is SVGIG in the germline V gene (reference sequence). J gave up 6 bases and V 1 base, and 2 bases lay outside the gene matches. DNA of the CDR3: TGTGCCTGGAGTGCACTAGCGGGAGGCGATACGCAGTATTTT. The encoded protein is CAWSALAGGDTQYF.

Concerning this clone itself: The germline gene is not matched at one end of the junction; a read error may be the cause. The chain uses TRBV28 and TRBJ2-7, with 7 bases matching TRBD1. Germline CDR1 and CDR2: MDHEN and SYDVKM. CDR3 size: 13 residues. Here the CDR3 reads CASSIGDSPLVDF. The CDR3 bases are TGTGCCAGCAGTATCGGGGACAGCCCTCTAGTAGACTTC.